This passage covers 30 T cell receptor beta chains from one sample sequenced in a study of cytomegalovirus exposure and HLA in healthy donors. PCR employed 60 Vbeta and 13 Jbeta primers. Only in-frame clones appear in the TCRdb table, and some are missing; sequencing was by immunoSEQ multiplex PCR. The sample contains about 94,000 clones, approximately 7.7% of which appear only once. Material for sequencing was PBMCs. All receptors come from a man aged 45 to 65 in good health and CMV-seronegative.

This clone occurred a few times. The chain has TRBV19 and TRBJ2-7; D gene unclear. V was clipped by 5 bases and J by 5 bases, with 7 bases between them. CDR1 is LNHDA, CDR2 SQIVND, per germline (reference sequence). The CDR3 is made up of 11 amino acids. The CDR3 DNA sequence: TGTGCCAGTAGTCTACGAGACGAGCAGTACTTC. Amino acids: CASSLRDEQYF.

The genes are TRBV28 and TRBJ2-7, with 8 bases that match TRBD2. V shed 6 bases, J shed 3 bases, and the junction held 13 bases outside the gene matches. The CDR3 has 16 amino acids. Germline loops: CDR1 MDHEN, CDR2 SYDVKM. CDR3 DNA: TGTGCCAGCAGGCCGACGGGGGCGGGAGGCCACTACGAGCAGTACTTC. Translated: CASRPTGAGGHYEQYF.

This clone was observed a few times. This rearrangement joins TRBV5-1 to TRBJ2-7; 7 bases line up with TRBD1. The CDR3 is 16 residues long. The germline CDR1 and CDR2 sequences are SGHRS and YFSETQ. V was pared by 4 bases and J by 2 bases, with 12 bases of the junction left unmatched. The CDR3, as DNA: TGCGCCAGCAGCACGGGAAATACAGGGGCCACCTACGAGCAGTACTTC. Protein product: CASSTGNTGATYEQYF.

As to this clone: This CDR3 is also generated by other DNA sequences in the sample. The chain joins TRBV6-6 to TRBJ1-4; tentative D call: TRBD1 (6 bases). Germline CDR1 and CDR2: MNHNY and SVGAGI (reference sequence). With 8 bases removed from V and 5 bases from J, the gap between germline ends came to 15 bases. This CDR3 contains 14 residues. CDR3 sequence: CASVGGGVNEKLFF. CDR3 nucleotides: TGTGCCAGCGTAGGGGGGGGAGTGAATGAAAAACTGTTTTTT.

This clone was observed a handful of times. The CDR3 loop reads CASSPSGRTDTQYF. The CDR3 DNA follows: TGTGCCAGCAGCCCTAGCGGGCGCACAGATACGCAGTATTTT. The chain uses TRBV28 and TRBJ2-3, with 8 bases identical to TRBD2. The CDR3 loop spans 14 amino acids. Trimming cost V 6 bases and J 1 base; bases outside gene matches: 3. From germline, CDR1 is MDHEN and CDR2 SYDVKM.

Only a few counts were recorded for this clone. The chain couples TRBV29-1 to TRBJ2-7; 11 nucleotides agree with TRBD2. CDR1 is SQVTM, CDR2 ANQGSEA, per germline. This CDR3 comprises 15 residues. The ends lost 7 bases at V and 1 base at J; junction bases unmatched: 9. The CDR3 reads CSARPASGRSYEQYF. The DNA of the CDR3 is TGCAGCGCCCGGCCCGCTAGCGGGAGGTCCTACGAGCAGTACTTC.

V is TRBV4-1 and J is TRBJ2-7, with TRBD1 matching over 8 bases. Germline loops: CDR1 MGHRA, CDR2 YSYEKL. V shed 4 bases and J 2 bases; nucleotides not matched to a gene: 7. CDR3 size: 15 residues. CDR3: CASSPWTGRTYEQYF. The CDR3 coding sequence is TGCGCCAGCAGCCCGTGGACAGGGCGCACCTACGAGCAGTACTTC.

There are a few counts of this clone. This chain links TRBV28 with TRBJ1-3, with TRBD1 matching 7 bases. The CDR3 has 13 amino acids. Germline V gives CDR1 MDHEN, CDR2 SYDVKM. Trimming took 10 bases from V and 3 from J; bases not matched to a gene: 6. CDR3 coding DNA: TGTGCCACCTTTTCAGGGGGTGGAAACACCATATATTTT. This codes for CATFSGGGNTIYF.

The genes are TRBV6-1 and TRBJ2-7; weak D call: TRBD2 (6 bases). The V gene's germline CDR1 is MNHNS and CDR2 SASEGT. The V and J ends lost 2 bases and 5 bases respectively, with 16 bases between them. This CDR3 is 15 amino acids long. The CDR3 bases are TGTGCCAGCAGTGAATCTGGGACTGCCACCCACGAGCAGTACTTC. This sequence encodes CASSESGTATHEQYF.

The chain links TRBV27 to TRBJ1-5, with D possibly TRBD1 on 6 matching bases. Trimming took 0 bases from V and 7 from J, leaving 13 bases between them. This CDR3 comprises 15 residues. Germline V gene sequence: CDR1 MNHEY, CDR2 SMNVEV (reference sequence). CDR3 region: CASSLSSGAGQPQHF. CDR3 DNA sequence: TGTGCCAGCAGTTTATCCTCAGGGGCCGGCCAGCCCCAGCATTTT.

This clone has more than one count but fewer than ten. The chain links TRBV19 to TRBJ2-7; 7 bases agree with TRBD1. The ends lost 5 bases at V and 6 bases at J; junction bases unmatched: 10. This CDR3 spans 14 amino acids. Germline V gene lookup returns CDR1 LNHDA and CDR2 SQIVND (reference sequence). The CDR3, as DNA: TGTGCCAGTAGTCCAAGGGACAGTGGTATCGAGCAGTACTTC. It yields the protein CASSPRDSGIEQYF.

In DNA form, the CDR3 reads TGTGCCAGCAGCGGGGACACGGGTGAAAAACTGTTTTTT. This translates into CASSGDTGEKLFF. This chain uses TRBV7-8 with TRBJ1-4; perhaps TRBD1 as D (6 bases). In germline, CDR1 is SGHVS, CDR2 FQNEAQ. The CDR3 runs to 13 residues. Trimming removed 5 bases at V and 7 bases at J, with 11 bases between.

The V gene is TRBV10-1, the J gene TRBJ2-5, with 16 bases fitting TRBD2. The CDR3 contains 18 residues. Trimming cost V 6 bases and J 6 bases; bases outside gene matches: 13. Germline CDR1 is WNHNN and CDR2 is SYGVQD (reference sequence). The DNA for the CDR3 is TGCGCCAGCAGGGGACTAGCGGGAGGGGGAGGAATGGGAAAGACCCAGTACTTC. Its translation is CASRGLAGGGGMGKTQYF.

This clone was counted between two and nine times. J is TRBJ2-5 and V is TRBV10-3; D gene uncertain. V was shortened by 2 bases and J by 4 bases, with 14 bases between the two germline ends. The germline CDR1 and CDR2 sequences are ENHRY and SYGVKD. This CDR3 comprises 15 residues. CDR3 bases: TGTGCCATCAGTGAGGCCGTTCACTCGCGAGAGACCCAGTACTTC. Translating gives CAISEAVHSRETQYF.

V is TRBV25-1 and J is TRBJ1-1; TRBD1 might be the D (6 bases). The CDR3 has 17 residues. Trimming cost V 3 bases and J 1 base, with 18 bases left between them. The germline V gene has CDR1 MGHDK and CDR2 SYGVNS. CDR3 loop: CASSDSLIRGENTEAFF. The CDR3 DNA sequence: TGTGCCAGCAGTGATTCTCTTATCAGGGGCGAGAACACTGAAGCTTTCTTT.

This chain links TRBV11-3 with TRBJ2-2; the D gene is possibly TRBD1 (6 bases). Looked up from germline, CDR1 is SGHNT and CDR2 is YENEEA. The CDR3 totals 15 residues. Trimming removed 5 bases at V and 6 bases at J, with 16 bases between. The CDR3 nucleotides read TGTGCCAGCAGCCCCCGTGGTGAGGGGGCCGGGGAGCTGTTTTTT. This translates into CASSPRGEGAGELFF.

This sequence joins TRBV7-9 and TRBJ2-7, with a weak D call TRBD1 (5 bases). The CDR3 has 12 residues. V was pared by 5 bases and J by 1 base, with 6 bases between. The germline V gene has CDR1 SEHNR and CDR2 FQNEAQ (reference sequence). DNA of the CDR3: TGTGCCAGCAGCCCAGGGTCCTACGAGCAGTACTTC. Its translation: CASSPGSYEQYF. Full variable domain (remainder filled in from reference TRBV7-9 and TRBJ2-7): DTGVSQNPRHKITKRGQNVTFRCDPISEHNRLYWYRQTLGQGPEFLTYFQNEAQLEKSRLLSDRFSAERPKGSFSTLEIQRTEQGDSAMYLCASSPGSYEQYFGPGTRLTVT.

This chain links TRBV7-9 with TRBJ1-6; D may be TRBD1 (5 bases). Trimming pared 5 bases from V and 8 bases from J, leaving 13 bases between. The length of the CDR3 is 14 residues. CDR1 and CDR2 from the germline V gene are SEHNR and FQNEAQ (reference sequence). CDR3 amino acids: CASSRGTDYSPLHF. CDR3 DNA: TGTGCCAGCAGCCGCGGGACGGACTATTCACCCCTCCACTTT.

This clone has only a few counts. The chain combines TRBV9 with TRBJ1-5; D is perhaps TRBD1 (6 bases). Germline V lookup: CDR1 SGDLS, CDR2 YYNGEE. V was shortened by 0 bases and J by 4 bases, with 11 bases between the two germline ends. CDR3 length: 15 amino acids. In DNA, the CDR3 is TGTGCCAGCAGCGTAGGTACAGGGTGGAATCAGCCCCAGCATTTT. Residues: CASSVGTGWNQPQHF.

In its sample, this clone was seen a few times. CDR3 coding DNA: TGTGCCAGCAGTGAAAGGGGGGGAGGGCCCTACGAGCAGTACTTC. The encoded protein is CASSERGGGPYEQYF. The chain combines TRBV6-1 with TRBJ2-7; D might be TRBD2 (7 bases). The CDR3 runs to 15 residues. V was clipped by 2 bases and J by 2 bases, with 13 bases between them. Germline lookup yields CDR1 MNHNS and CDR2 SASEGT.

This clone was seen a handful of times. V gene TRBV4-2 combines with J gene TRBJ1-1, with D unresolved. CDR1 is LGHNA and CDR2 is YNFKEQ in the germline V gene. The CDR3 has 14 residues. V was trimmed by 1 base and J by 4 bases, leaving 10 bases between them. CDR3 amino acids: CASSQGYLSTEAFF. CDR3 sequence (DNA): TGTGCCAGCAGCCAAGGATATCTAAGCACTGAAGCTTTCTTT.

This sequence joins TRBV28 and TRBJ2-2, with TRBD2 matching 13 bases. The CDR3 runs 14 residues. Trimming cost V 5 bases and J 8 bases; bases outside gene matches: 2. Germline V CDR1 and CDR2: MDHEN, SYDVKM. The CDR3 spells CASSTSGGAGELFF. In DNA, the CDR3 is TGTGCCAGCAGTACTAGCGGGGGGGCTGGGGAGCTGTTTTTT.

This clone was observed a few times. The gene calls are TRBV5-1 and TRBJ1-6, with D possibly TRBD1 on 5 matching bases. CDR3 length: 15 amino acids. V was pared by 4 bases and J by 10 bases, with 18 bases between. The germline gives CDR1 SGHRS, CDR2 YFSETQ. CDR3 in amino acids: CASSLGTGSGSPLHF. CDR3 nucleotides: TGCGCCAGCAGCCTAGGGACTGGTAGTGGGTCACCCCTCCACTTT.

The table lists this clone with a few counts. This CDR3 reads CASSAPPVVNNEQFF. The CDR3 DNA reads TGTGCCAGCAGCGCACCCCCGGTAGTAAACAATGAGCAGTTCTTC. The chain is built from TRBV7-3 and TRBJ2-1; D is unclear. CDR1 is SGHTA, CDR2 FQGTGA, per germline. V was trimmed by 5 bases and J by 5 bases, leaving 16 bases between them. The CDR3 is made up of 15 amino acids.

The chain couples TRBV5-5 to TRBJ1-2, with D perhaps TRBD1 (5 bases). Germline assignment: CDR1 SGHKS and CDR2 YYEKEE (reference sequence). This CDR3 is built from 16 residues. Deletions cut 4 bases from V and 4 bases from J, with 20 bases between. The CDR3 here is CASSLAVTENFYGYTF. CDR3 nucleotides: TGTGCCAGCAGCCTTGCAGTGACAGAAAATTTCTATGGCTACACCTTC.

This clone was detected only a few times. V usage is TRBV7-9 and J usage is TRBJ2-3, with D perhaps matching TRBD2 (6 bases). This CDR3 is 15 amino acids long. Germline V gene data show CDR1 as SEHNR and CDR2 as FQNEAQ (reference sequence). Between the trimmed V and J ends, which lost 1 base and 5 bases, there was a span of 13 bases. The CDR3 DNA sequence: TGTGCCAGCAGCTTAGACGCGGGGTGGGTAGATACGCAGTATTTT. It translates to CASSLDAGWVDTQYF.

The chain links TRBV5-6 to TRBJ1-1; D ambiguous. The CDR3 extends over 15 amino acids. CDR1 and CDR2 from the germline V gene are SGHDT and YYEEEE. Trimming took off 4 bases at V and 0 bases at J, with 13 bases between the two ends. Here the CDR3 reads CASSPGAEVNTEAFF. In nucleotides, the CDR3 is TGTGCCAGCAGCCCCGGAGCGGAGGTGAACACTGAAGCTTTCTTT.

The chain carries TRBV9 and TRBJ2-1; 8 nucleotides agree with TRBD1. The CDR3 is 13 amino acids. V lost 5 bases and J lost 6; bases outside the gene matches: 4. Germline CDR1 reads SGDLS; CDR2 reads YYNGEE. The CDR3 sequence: CASSRDRGNEQFF. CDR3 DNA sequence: TGTGCCAGCAGTCGCGACAGGGGCAATGAGCAGTTCTTC. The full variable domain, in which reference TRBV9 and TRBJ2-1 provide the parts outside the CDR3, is DSGVTQTPKHLITATGQRVTLRCSPRSGDLSVYWYQQSLDQGLQFLIQYYNGEERAKGNILERFSAQQFPDLHSELNLSSLELGDSALYFCASSRDRGNEQFFGPGTRLTVL.

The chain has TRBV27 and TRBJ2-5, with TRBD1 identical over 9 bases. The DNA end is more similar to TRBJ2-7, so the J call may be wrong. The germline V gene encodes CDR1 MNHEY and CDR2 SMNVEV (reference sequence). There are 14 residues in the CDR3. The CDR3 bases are TGTGCCAGCAGACAGGGGGCGAGGGTCTACGAGCAGTACTTC. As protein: CASRQGARVYEQYF.

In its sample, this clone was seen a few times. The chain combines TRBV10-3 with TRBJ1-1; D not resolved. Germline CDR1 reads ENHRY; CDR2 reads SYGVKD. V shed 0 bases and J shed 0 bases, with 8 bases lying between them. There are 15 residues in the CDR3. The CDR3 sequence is CAISESVSMNTEAFF. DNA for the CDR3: TGTGCCATCAGTGAGTCCGTCAGTATGAACACTGAAGCTTTCTTT.